Below, 13 T cell receptor beta chains from the same sample are listed, as sequenced in a study of vaccination and CD4 T cells after COVID-19. What these receptors recognize is not known. Sequenced with the Oncomine TCR Beta short-read assay was DNA taken from cultured CD4+ T cells. TCRdb redid the calling of the PCR reads with MiXCR, one entry per CDR3 protein. The sample comprises about 10,000 distinct CDR3 sequences, roughly 50% of which are singletons, and roughly 24% rests with the top ten. Treatment indicated: roughly 10-day PBMC culture with coronavirus spike peptide pools or control peptides (ViraFEST assay). Prior to the COVID-19 pandemic (2011-2018), the unexposed donor's CD4+ T cells were collected. Specimen: CD4+ T cells from blood, cultured in vitro. The receptor set was obtained from a human donor in good health.

There are a few counts of this clonotype. The V and J genes are TRBV10-1 and TRBJ1-6, with D unresolved. V dropped 0 bases and J dropped 8 bases, with 20 bases sitting between them. Germline CDR1 and CDR2: WNHNN and SYGVQD (reference sequence). The CDR3 totals 18 residues. This CDR3 reads CASSESYQEPRRDSPLHF. The CDR3 DNA reads TGCGCCAGCAGTGAGTCTTATCAGGAACCCCGGAGGGATTCACCCCTCCACTTT.

The genes are TRBV7-2 and TRBJ1-1; D remains ambiguous. CDR1 and CDR2 (germline): SGHTA, FQGNSA. V was trimmed by 5 bases and J by 1 base, leaving 11 bases between them. The CDR3 length is 14 residues. Written as DNA, the CDR3 is TGTGCCAGCAGCCCCCCGAGGACGAACACTGAAGCTTTCTTT. It yields the protein CASSPPRTNTEAFF.

This clonotype was detected a few times. CDR3 sequence: CASTSGQGSNTGELFF. The DNA for the CDR3 is TGTGCCAGCACCTCAGGACAGGGGAGTAACACCGGGGAGCTGTTTTTT. This chain uses TRBV6-1 with TRBJ2-2; 9 bases are shared with TRBD1. V was pared by 7 bases and J by 2 bases, with 8 bases of the junction left unmatched. CDR1 and CDR2 from the germline V gene are MNHNS and SASEGT. This CDR3 has 16 residues.

V is TRBV28 and J is TRBJ1-2; D is undetermined. CDR1 and CDR2 (germline): MDHEN, SYDVKM. Deletions cut 1 base from V and 4 bases from J, with 7 bases between. The CDR3 sequence is 13 residues long. For the CDR3, the DNA is TGTGCCAGCAGTTTATTTGGCAGCTATGGCTACACCTTC. Amino acids: CASSLFGSYGYTF.

In its sample, this clonotype was seen once. The rearrangement uses TRBV4-1 and TRBJ1-4, with TRBD1 identical over 7 bases. Germline CDR1 reads MGHRA; CDR2 reads YSYEKL. V gave up 3 bases and J gave up 12 bases; unmatched junction bases: 4. This CDR3 comprises 12 residues. The CDR3 DNA sequence: TGCGCCAGCAGCCAGGCAGGGGGAGAACTGTTTTTT. It specifies CASSQAGGELFF.

The genes are TRBV20-1 and TRBJ1-5; TRBD1 matches at 8 bases. The CDR3 is 16 amino acids. The V segment lost 3 bases and the J segment 2 bases; nucleotides outside the gene matches: 9. Germline V CDR1 and CDR2: DFQATT, SNEGSKA (reference sequence). The CDR3 DNA reads as TGCAGTGCTAGTCGGACAGGGACTACGGGCAATCAGCCCCAGCATTTT. Translating it yields CSASRTGTTGNQPQHF.

The V gene is TRBV20-1, the J gene TRBJ2-3; 9 bases agree with TRBD2. Germline values: CDR1 DFQATT, CDR2 SNEGSKA (reference sequence). This CDR3 is 15 amino acids long. The trim removed 3 bases at V and 2 bases at J, leaving 6 bases unmatched. CDR3 amino acids: CSASRSSGNTDTQYF. CDR3 DNA sequence: TGCAGTGCTAGCCGTTCTAGCGGGAACACAGATACGCAGTATTTT.

V usage is TRBV6-5 and J usage is TRBJ1-3; TRBD1 matches at 10 bases. Germline CDR1 reads MNHEY; CDR2 reads SVGAGI. Germline trimming cut 2 bases from V and 5 bases from J; bases unmatched to any gene: 12. The CDR3 loop spans 18 amino acids. CDR3 coding DNA: TGTGCCAGCAGTTACACAATTCCGGGACAGGGGACAAGAAACACCATATATTTT. Its translation is CASSYTIPGQGTRNTIYF.

There are a few counts of this clonotype. This chain joins TRBV30 and TRBJ2-3, with D perhaps assigned TRBD1 or TRBD2 (5 bases each). V lost 3 bases to trimming and J lost 5 bases, with 6 bases between them. This CDR3 region has 11 residues. Germline CDR1 is GTSNPN and CDR2 is SVGIG (reference sequence). This chain's CDR3 is CAWRRGDTQYF. In DNA form, the CDR3 reads TGTGCCTGGAGGAGGGGAGATACGCAGTATTTT.

This clonotype was counted a single time. The J gene is TRBJ2-7, the V gene TRBV6-1; the D gene is possibly TRBD1 (5 bases). V lost 8 bases to trimming and J lost 2 bases, with 10 bases between them. The V gene's germline CDR1 is MNHNS and CDR2 SASEGT. The CDR3 extends over 12 amino acids. CDR3 nucleotide sequence: TGTGCCAGCTGGGGCAGGGCCTACGAGCAGTACTTC. This translates into CASWGRAYEQYF.

This clonotype has a single count. The chain uses TRBV5-1 and TRBJ2-6; 7 bases match TRBD1. CDR1 is SGHRS, CDR2 YFSETQ, per germline. This CDR3 is 23 amino acids long. The V gene end was trimmed by 1 base and the J gene end by 0 bases; junction bases not matched to a gene: 22. CDR3 DNA sequence: TGCGCCAGCAGCTTGATGAGGGACAGAGCCTTCGGGTCCTCGAGCTCTGGGGCCAACGTCCTGACTTTC. Encoded protein: CASSLMRDRAFGSSSSGANVLTF.

This clonotype turned up a few times. The V call is TRBV7-8, the J call TRBJ2-5, with TRBD2 identical over 13 bases. CDR3 length equals 17 residues. From germline, CDR1 is SGHVS and CDR2 FQNEAQ. J was trimmed by 5 bases and V by 2 bases; bases with no gene match: 8. CDR3 loop: CASSLTGLAGERETQYF. CDR3 in DNA: TGTGCCAGCAGCTTAACTGGACTAGCGGGAGAGAGGGAGACCCAGTACTTC.

V usage is TRBV5-1 and J usage is TRBJ2-7, with 11 bases lining up with TRBD2. Germline V CDR1 and CDR2: SGHRS, YFSETQ. Trimming at V came to 0 bases and at J to 1 base, leaving 9 bases not matched to a gene. This CDR3 spans 18 amino acids. CDR3 residues: CASSLVGSGRAWSYEQYF. As DNA, the CDR3 is TGCGCCAGCAGCTTGGTAGGTAGCGGGAGGGCCTGGTCCTACGAGCAGTACTTC.